This T cell receptor (beta chain) was profiled in a study of T-cell memory formation after mild COVID-19. This clonotype was picked up a small number of times. 5'RACE primed at constant segments yielded TCR alpha and TCR beta cDNA libraries bearing sample barcodes and UMIs. One entry per CDR3 protein results from TCRdb running MiXCR on the 5' RACE reads. The profile shows 300,000 or so distinct CDR3 sequences, roughly 15% of them singletons. The CDR3 contains 14 residues. V was cut by 3 bases and J by 3 bases, with 11 bases left in between. In germline, CDR1 is KGHSH, CDR2 LQKENI. This sequence originates from a man aged 18 to 29 who had mild COVID-19 (a few samples of this study predate the infection). Cell type and time point are not known. Sequenced input: PBMCs or a T cell subset sorted from them (not recorded which). The chain couples TRBV18 to TRBJ1-2, with D uncertain. CDR3 DNA: TGTGCCAGCTCACCCCCGGGAATCGACTATGGCTACACCTTC. The encoded protein is CASSPPGIDYGYTF. Together with reference TRBV18 and TRBJ1-2, the CDR3 gives the full variable domain: NAGVMQNPRHLVRRRGQEARLRCSPMKGHSHVYWYRQLPEEGLKFMVYLQKENIIDESGMPKERFSAEFPKEGPSILRIQQVVRGDSAAYFCASSPPGIDYGYTFGSGTRLTVV.